Presented here are 7 T cell receptor beta chains from one specimen sequenced in a study of T cell repertoires in cytomegalovirus infection. TCRdb re-analysed the reads in MiXCR, keeping a single row per CDR3 protein. The sample gives 680,000 or so distinct CDR3 sequences, about a third of which show up once; under 3.5% is in the top ten. The sequenced sample consisted of PBMCs. Receptor source: a human donor in good health (CMV status not recorded). Some clones in this sample may be carry-over from other donors' samples.

This clonotype came up many times. The chain links TRBV11-2 to TRBJ1-5; no reliable D call. Per the germline V gene, CDR1 is SGHAT and CDR2 is FQNNGV. V was trimmed by 0 bases and J by 6 bases, leaving 6 bases between them. The CDR3 loop spans 13 amino acids. The DNA of the CDR3 is TGTGCCAGCAGCTTAGAAATTCTTCAGCCCCAGCATTTT. Amino acids: CASSLEILQPQHF. Together with reference TRBV11-2 and TRBJ1-5, the CDR3 gives the full variable domain: EAGVAQSPRYKIIEKRQSVAFWCNPISGHATLYWYQQILGQGPKLLIQFQNNGVVDDSQLPKDRFSAERLKGVDSTLKIQPAKLEDSAVYLCASSLEILQPQHFGDGTRLSIL.

This clonotype came up many times. The V gene is TRBV6-1, the J gene TRBJ2-5, with D hard to call. There are 13 residues in the CDR3. CDR1 and CDR2 from the germline V gene are MNHNS and SASEGT. The V and J ends lost 3 bases and 5 bases respectively, with 10 bases between them. The DNA of the CDR3 is TGTGCCAGCAGTGATTGGGCGCTGGAGACCCAGTACTTC. Its translation is CASSDWALETQYF.

The J gene is TRBJ1-1, the V gene TRBV27; TRBD1 is a possible D gene (5 bases). Trimming took off 6 bases at V and 0 bases at J, with 23 bases between the two ends. Germline-derived CDR1 and CDR2 are MNHEY and SMNVEV (reference sequence). The CDR3 is 18 residues long. The CDR3 DNA reads TGTGCCAGCAGACGCGGGACCGGCGGGATCAGCATGAACACTGAAGCTTTCTTT. Protein sequence: CASRRGTGGISMNTEAFF.

This chain connects TRBV18 to TRBJ2-7; 7 positions match TRBD1. CDR3 length equals 14 residues. The germline gives CDR1 KGHSH, CDR2 LQKENI. The J segment lost 3 bases and the V segment lost 6 bases, leaving 8 bases of the junction unmatched. The CDR3 sequence is CASSENDRDYEQYF. CDR3 DNA: TGTGCCAGCTCCGAGAACGACAGGGACTACGAGCAGTACTTC. The full variable domain, rest sourced from reference TRBV18 and TRBJ2-7, is NAGVMQNPRHLVRRRGQEARLRCSPMKGHSHVYWYRQLPEEGLKFMVYLQKENIIDESGMPKERFSAEFPKEGPSILRIQQVVRGDSAAYFCASSENDRDYEQYFGPGTRLTVT.

This clonotype has a handful of counts. The CDR3 protein is CAISDGQGRDTQYF. CDR3 DNA: TGTGCCATCAGTGACGGACAGGGGAGAGATACGCAGTATTTT. The chain employs TRBV10-3 and TRBJ2-3; 9 bases agree with TRBD1. J gave up 5 bases and V 3 bases, and 3 bases lay outside the gene matches. The CDR3 length is 14 residues. Germline lookup yields CDR1 ENHRY and CDR2 SYGVKD.

The chain couples TRBV6-6 to TRBJ1-2; tentatively, D is TRBD1 (5 bases). CDR1 MNHNY and CDR2 SVGAGI come from the germline V gene (reference sequence). The CDR3 covers 13 residues. Trimming cost V 6 bases and J 1 base, with 9 bases left between them. This CDR3 reads CASRLDSNYGYTF. The CDR3, as DNA: TGTGCCAGCAGATTAGACAGTAACTATGGCTACACCTTC.

The V and J genes are TRBV12-3 or TRBV12-4 and TRBJ1-3, with 8 bases fitting TRBD1. There are 15 residues in the CDR3. J was trimmed by 2 bases and V by 2 bases; bases with no gene match: 2. The CDR3 nucleotides are TGTGCCAGCAGTTTAAGGGACAGGCCTGGAAACACCATATATTTT. It yields the protein CASSLRDRPGNTIYF.